A single sample gave rise to the 8 T cell receptor beta chains below, sequenced in a study of regulatory T cells in long-lasting Graves disease. The time point here: persistent/refractory GD, antithyroid drugs over 5 years with positive TRAb. RNA isolated from PBMCs was used to make the TCR library. Arm-PCR of CDR3 regions and iRepertoire HTBI primers were the basis on which TCR beta libraries were built. One entry per CDR3 protein, called by TCRdb with MiXCR from the multiplex PCR reads. The table shows roughly 450,000 distinct CDR3 sequences, with about 22% occurring only once. This specimen consisted of peripheral blood mononuclear cells (PBMCs), obtained when the disease was refractory, from a patient treated with antithyroid drugs. The source is a female donor with Graves disease.

A few counts support this clonotype. The chain joins TRBV7-2 to TRBJ1-4; weak D call: TRBD1 (6 bases). The CDR3 is 15 residues long. Deletions cut 5 bases from V and 1 base from J, with 11 bases between. Germline V gives CDR1 SGHTA, CDR2 FQGNSA. The CDR3 DNA is TGTGCCAGCAGCCCCCCGGGACAAACTAATGAAAAACTGTTTTTT. The encoded protein is CASSPPGQTNEKLFF.

This clonotype was seen many times. The CDR3 loop reads CASSYSTGGAGEQYF. The CDR3 DNA reads TGTGCCAGCAGTTACTCGACGGGGGGCGCGGGAGAGCAGTACTTC. The V gene is TRBV6-2 or TRBV6-3, the J gene TRBJ2-7; D might be TRBD2 (7 bases). Germline values: CDR1 MNHEY, CDR2 SVGEGT. The CDR3 has 15 amino acids. Trimming removed 0 bases from V and 7 bases from J, with 16 bases in between.

This clonotype was detected only once. One end of the junction varies from germline; a read error may be responsible. The V and J genes are TRBV5-5 and TRBJ2-3; tentatively, D is TRBD2 (5 bases). Germline V gene lookup returns CDR1 SGHKS and CDR2 YYEKEE (reference sequence). This CDR3 is 14 amino acids long. This chain's CDR3 is CAGSRRAGTDTQYF. CDR3 in DNA: TGTGCCGGCAGCCGGCGGGCTGGCACAGATACGCAGTATTTT.

The V and J genes are TRBV20-1 and TRBJ2-2, with D tentatively TRBD1 or TRBD2 (5 bases each). CDR3 length: 14 residues. Deletions cut 4 bases from V and 1 base from J, with 10 bases between. Germline lookup yields CDR1 DFQATT and CDR2 SNEGSKA (reference sequence). The CDR3 DNA is TGCAGTGCTAAAGGGGAGCTGAACACCGGGGAGCTGTTTTTT. It codes for CSAKGELNTGELFF.

This clonotype appeared many times. This rearrangement joins TRBV28 to TRBJ2-5; a possible D gene is TRBD2 (7 bases). In germline, CDR1 is MDHEN, CDR2 SYDVKM. V was pared by 7 bases and J by 5 bases, with 20 bases between. The CDR3 length is 15 residues. CDR3 residues: CASTISRGAGETQYF. The CDR3 DNA is TGTGCCAGCACCATTTCCCGGGGGGCTGGGGAGACCCAGTACTTC.

This clonotype showed up many times. The rearrangement uses TRBV6-5 and TRBJ1-1, with D hard to call. The CDR3 extends over 14 amino acids. Trimming took 0 bases from V and 4 from J, leaving 9 bases between them. Germline V gives CDR1 MNHEY, CDR2 SVGAGI. The CDR3 is CASSYSAGTTEAFF. CDR3 coding DNA: TGTGCCAGCAGTTACTCAGCGGGCACCACTGAAGCTTTCTTT.

This chain connects TRBV6-1 to TRBJ1-1; D not certain. The germline V and J ends were trimmed by 6 bases and 1 base, with 18 bases remaining between them. The germline V gene encodes CDR1 MNHNS and CDR2 SASEGT. CDR3 length equals 16 residues. CDR3: CASSPNPGLRNTEAFF. CDR3 DNA: TGTGCCAGCAGCCCAAATCCGGGCCTTCGGAACACTGAAGCTTTCTTT.

This clonotype was detected a few times. The rearrangement links TRBV5-5 to TRBJ1-6, with 7 nucleotides matching TRBD1. Germline assignment: CDR1 SGHKS and CDR2 YYEKEE (reference sequence). The CDR3 is 13 amino acids. Trimming removed 4 bases from V and 10 bases from J; junction bases left unmatched: 5. In nucleotides, the CDR3 is TGTGCCAGCAGCCGCTGGGACAGCTCACCCCTCCACTTT. It specifies CASSRWDSSPLHF.